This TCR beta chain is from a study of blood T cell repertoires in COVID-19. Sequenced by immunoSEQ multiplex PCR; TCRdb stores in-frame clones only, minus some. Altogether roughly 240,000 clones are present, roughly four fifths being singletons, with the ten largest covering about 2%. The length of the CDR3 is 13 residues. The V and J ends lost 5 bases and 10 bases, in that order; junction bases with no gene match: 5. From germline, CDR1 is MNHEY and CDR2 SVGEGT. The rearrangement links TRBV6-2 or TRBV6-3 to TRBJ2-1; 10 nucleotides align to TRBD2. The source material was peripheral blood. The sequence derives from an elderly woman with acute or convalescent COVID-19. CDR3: CASSPGTSVEQFF. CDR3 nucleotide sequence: TGTGCCAGCAGTCCCGGGACTAGCGTCGAGCAGTTCTTC.